These 21 T cell receptor beta chains were all obtained from the same sample, sequenced in a study of beta chain features in type 1 diabetes. The entirety of the isolated RNA underwent reverse transcription, so expressed TCRB transcripts were sequenced. Repertoires were generated with immunoSEQ multiplex PCR, while TCRdb's copy carries only in-frame clones and drops some. The sample lists about 180,000 clones, around an eighth occurring once. The sample was central memory CD4+ T cells from blood. The receptors were sampled from a woman in her late teens or twenties in good health.

The J gene is TRBJ1-2, the V gene TRBV5-8, with 7 bases matching TRBD1. CDR3 size: 13 residues. Germline loops: CDR1 SGHTS, CDR2 YDEGEE. Trimming cost V 5 bases and J 4 bases; bases outside gene matches: 5. The CDR3, as DNA: TGTGCCAGCAGACGAACAGGGGCCTATGGCTACACCTTC. Translating it yields CASRRTGAYGYTF.

The J gene is TRBJ2-5, the V gene TRBV5-1; possible D gene TRBD2, 5 bases. This CDR3 comprises 15 residues. Trimming took off 1 base at V and 2 bases at J, with 12 bases between the two ends. Germline V gives CDR1 SGHRS, CDR2 YFSETQ. The chain's CDR3 is CASSLNGVPQETQYF. CDR3 sequence (DNA): TGCGCCAGCAGCTTGAACGGGGTTCCTCAAGAGACCCAGTACTTC. Looking up the rest from reference TRBV5-1 and TRBJ2-5 gives the full variable domain: KAGVTQTPRYLIKTRGQQVTLSCSPISGHRSVSWYQQTPGQGLQFLFEYFSETQRNKGNFPGRFSGRQFSNSRSEMNVSTLELGDSALYLCASSLNGVPQETQYFGPGTRLLVL.

The rearrangement links TRBV2 to TRBJ2-5, with D possibly TRBD1 on 6 matching bases. Germline V gives CDR1 SNHLY, CDR2 FYNNEI. The CDR3 consists of 12 residues. CDR3 sequence: CAWGPYQETQYF. DNA for the CDR3: TGTGCTTGGGGGCCGTACCAAGAGACCCAGTACTTC.

The rearrangement joins TRBV4-2 to TRBJ1-1; D not certain. The germline V gene has CDR1 LGHNA and CDR2 YNFKEQ. V shed 4 bases and J shed 6 bases, with 6 bases lying between them. This CDR3 comprises 11 residues. This CDR3 is CASSLAAEAFF. For the CDR3, the DNA is TGTGCCAGCAGCCTGGCAGCTGAAGCTTTCTTT.

This chain joins TRBV29-1 and TRBJ2-3, with D possibly matching TRBD2 (6 bases). V lost 5 bases to trimming and J lost 4 bases, with 7 bases between them. CDR1 SQVTM and CDR2 ANQGSEA come from the germline V gene. The CDR3 consists of 11 residues. CDR3 sequence: CSVRGADTQYF. The CDR3 DNA is TGCAGCGTTCGCGGGGCAGATACGCAGTATTTT.

This clone was found a few times. The chain combines TRBV30 with TRBJ2-1; D is undetermined. Looked up from germline, CDR1 is GTSNPN and CDR2 is SVGIG (reference sequence). With 0 bases removed from V and 10 bases from J, the gap between germline ends came to 7 bases. The CDR3 consists of 11 residues. CDR3 bases: TGTGCCTGGAGTGTACTCGGGGAGCAGTTCTTC. This gives the protein CAWSVLGEQFF.

The V call is TRBV5-1, the J call TRBJ2-5, with a tentative D call TRBD2 (6 bases). Per the germline V gene, CDR1 is SGHRS and CDR2 is YFSETQ. The CDR3 contains 12 residues. V was cut by 5 bases and J by 4 bases, with 9 bases left in between. The chain's CDR3 is CASSQGGETQYF. The CDR3 DNA reads as TGCGCCAGCAGTCAGGGAGGAGAGACCCAGTACTTC.

This clone was observed a handful of times. CDR3 nucleotides: TGTGCCAGCCGAGAGGTTAGCAATCAGCCCCAGCATTTT. Translation gives CASREVSNQPQHF. The chain carries TRBV19 and TRBJ1-5; D uncertain. The V gene's germline CDR1 is LNHDA and CDR2 SQIVND (reference sequence). This CDR3 region has 13 residues. Trimming cost V 9 bases and J 0 bases, with 9 bases left between them.

The rearrangement uses TRBV11-3 and TRBJ1-1; D remains ambiguous. This CDR3 contains 14 residues. The germline V gene has CDR1 SGHNT and CDR2 YENEEA. V lost 1 base and J 2 bases, leaving 8 bases between the germline ends. The CDR3 DNA reads TGTGCCAGCAGCTTAGTCCGCTATAACACTGAAGCTTTCTTT. This encodes CASSLVRYNTEAFF.

The V gene is TRBV29-1, the J gene TRBJ2-3; 8 bases fit TRBD2. The CDR3 sequence is 12 residues long. Germline values: CDR1 SQVTM, CDR2 ANQGSEA. The junction had 7 bases not matched to a gene; V was cut back by 8 bases and J by 6 bases. The CDR3 DNA follows: TGCAGCCTAGAGCGGGAGTCTGATACGCAGTATTTT. Protein sequence: CSLERESDTQYF.

This clone has more than one count but fewer than ten. V gene TRBV2 combines with J gene TRBJ1-1, with TRBD1 as a possible D gene (5 bases). Trimming pared 6 bases from V and 4 bases from J, leaving 12 bases between. CDR3 length: 13 residues. CDR1 is SNHLY and CDR2 is FYNNEI in the germline V gene. The CDR3 loop reads CASRDTISTEAFF. CDR3 DNA: TGTGCCAGCAGGGACACAATAAGCACTGAAGCTTTCTTT.

This clone came up a few times. The chain carries TRBV29-1 and TRBJ2-1; TRBD2 agrees at 14 bases. Trimming at V came to 7 bases and at J to 3 bases, leaving 8 bases not matched to a gene. The CDR3 length is 16 residues. CDR1 and CDR2 (germline): SQVTM, ANQGSEA. The CDR3 DNA sequence: TGCAGCGGCAGGACTAGCGGGAGGTTGGACTACAATGAGCAGTTCTTC. This translates into CSGRTSGRLDYNEQFF.

V is TRBV15 and J is TRBJ2-1, with a tentative D call TRBD2 (5 bases). Trimming took 5 bases from V and 15 from J, leaving 17 bases between them. This CDR3 has 12 amino acids. CDR1 and CDR2 (germline): LNHNV, YYDKDF (reference sequence). CDR3 in amino acids: CATSGTLVRPFF. Written as DNA, the CDR3 is TGTGCCACCAGCGGAACACTAGTCCGTCCGTTCTTC. Full variable domain (missing parts from reference TRBV15 and TRBJ2-1): DAMVIQNPRYQVTQFGKPVTLSCSQTLNHNVMYWYQQKSSQAPKLLFHYYDKDFNNEADTPDNFQSRRPNTSFCFLDIRSPGLGDTAMYLCATSGTLVRPFFGPGTRLTVL.

This chain connects TRBV27 to TRBJ2-7, with TRBD1 matching 10 bases. Losses at the gene ends were 4 bases for V and 2 bases for J; bases not matched to a gene: 14. Looked up from germline, CDR1 is MNHEY and CDR2 is SMNVEV (reference sequence). This CDR3 spans 18 amino acids. In DNA form, the CDR3 reads TGTGCCAGCAGTTCAGCCAATCCAGGACAGGGGGTTCCCTACGAGCAGTACTTC. This sequence encodes CASSSANPGQGVPYEQYF.

This clone was counted a few times. CDR3 coding DNA: TGTGCCAGCAGCTGGGACACGGGCCGATCAAGCGGCTACACCTTC. Protein: CASSWDTGRSSGYTF. The chain is built from TRBV7-2 and TRBJ1-2; D is perhaps TRBD1 (6 bases). V gave up 4 bases and J gave up 8 bases, with 20 bases separating them. There are 15 residues in the CDR3. Germline CDR1 SGHTA, CDR2 FQGNSA.

This clone was found a few times. The gene calls are TRBV6-6 and TRBJ1-4; TRBD1 matches 8 bases. Losses at the gene ends were 4 bases for V and 7 bases for J; bases not matched to a gene: 8. In germline, CDR1 is MNHNY, CDR2 SVGAGI (reference sequence). The CDR3 spans 15 residues. The CDR3 spells CASSSYDRGSEKLFF. The CDR3 nucleotides read TGTGCCAGCAGTTCCTATGACAGGGGAAGTGAAAAACTGTTTTTT.

This clone was counted a few times. This CDR3 is also generated by other DNA sequences in the sample. The V gene is TRBV9, the J gene TRBJ2-3; weak D call: TRBD2 (5 bases). Germline-derived CDR1 and CDR2 are SGDLS and YYNGEE. This CDR3 has 14 amino acids. Trimming stripped 0 bases from V and 0 bases from J, with 5 bases between. The CDR3 coding sequence is TGTGCCAGCAGCGTAGGCGGGAGCACAGATACGCAGTATTTT. This sequence encodes CASSVGGSTDTQYF. Together with reference TRBV9 and TRBJ2-3, the CDR3 gives the full variable domain: DSGVTQTPKHLITATGQRVTLRCSPRSGDLSVYWYQQSLDQGLQFLIQYYNGEERAKGNILERFSAQQFPDLHSELNLSSLELGDSALYFCASSVGGSTDTQYFGPGTRLTVL.

The V gene is TRBV25-1, the J gene TRBJ1-1; 7 bases are shared with TRBD1. V gave up 3 bases and J gave up 11 bases; unmatched junction bases: 12. The CDR3 spans 14 residues. The V gene's germline CDR1 is MGHDK and CDR2 SYGVNS. The CDR3 protein is CASSDSQRLRGAFF. DNA for the CDR3: TGTGCCAGCAGTGATTCTCAGAGACTCAGGGGGGCTTTCTTT. Variable domain in full (rest from reference TRBV25-1 and TRBJ1-1): EADIYQTPRYLVIGTGKKITLECSQTMGHDKMYWYQQDPGMELHLIHYSYGVNSTEKGDLSSESTVSRIRTEHFPLTLESARPSHTSQYLCASSDSQRLRGAFFGQGTRLTVV.

V and J are TRBV9 and TRBJ2-2, with a possible D match to TRBD1 (5 bases). Germline CDR1 SGDLS, CDR2 YYNGEE. The CDR3 length is 15 residues. The V and J ends lost 7 bases and 1 base respectively, with 14 bases between them. The CDR3 here is CASRAGIVNTGELFF. Written as DNA, the CDR3 is TGTGCCAGCCGGGCAGGGATAGTGAACACCGGGGAGCTGTTTTTT.

This rearrangement joins TRBV5-1 to TRBJ2-1, with TRBD2 matching over 11 bases. CDR1 SGHRS and CDR2 YFSETQ come from the germline V gene. The V and J ends lost 5 bases and 1 base, in that order; junction bases with no gene match: 5. The CDR3 has 16 amino acids. DNA for the CDR3: TGCGCCAGCAGGGGGACTAGCGGAGCTTCCTACAATGAGCAGTTCTTC. Its protein product is CASRGTSGASYNEQFF.

This CDR3 reads CASGPGGTSSYEQYF. The CDR3 DNA sequence: TGTGCCAGCGGTCCTGGGGGGACTAGCTCTTACGAGCAGTACTTC. This chain connects TRBV7-9 to TRBJ2-7; 9 bases line up with TRBD2. Germline trimming cut 8 bases from V and 4 bases from J; bases unmatched to any gene: 12. CDR1 is SEHNR and CDR2 is FQNEAQ in the germline V gene (reference sequence). There are 15 residues in the CDR3. The full variable domain, completed using reference TRBV7-9 and TRBJ2-7, is DTGVSQNPRHKITKRGQNVTFRCDPISEHNRLYWYRQTLGQGPEFLTYFQNEAQLEKSRLLSDRFSAERPKGSFSTLEIQRTEQGDSAMYLCASGPGGTSSYEQYFGPGTRLTVT.